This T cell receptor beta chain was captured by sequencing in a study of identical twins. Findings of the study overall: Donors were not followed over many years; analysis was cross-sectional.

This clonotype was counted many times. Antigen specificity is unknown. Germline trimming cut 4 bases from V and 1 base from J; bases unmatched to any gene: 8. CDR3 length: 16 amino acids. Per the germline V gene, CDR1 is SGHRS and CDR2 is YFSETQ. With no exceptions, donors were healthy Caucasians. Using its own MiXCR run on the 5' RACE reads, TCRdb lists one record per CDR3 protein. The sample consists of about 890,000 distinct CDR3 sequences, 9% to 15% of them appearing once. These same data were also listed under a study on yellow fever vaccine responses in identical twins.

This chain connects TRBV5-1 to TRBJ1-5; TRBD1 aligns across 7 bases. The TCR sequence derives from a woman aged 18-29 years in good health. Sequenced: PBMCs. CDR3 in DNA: TGCGCCAGCAGCACAACAGGGGTCCGGAGCAATCAGCCCCAGCATTTT. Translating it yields CASSTTGVRSNQPQHF.